Following are 16 T cell receptor beta chains from one sample sequenced in a study of blood T cell repertoires in COVID-19. Assay: immunoSEQ multiplex PCR; the TCRdb copy retains only in-frame clones and omits some. The sample yields roughly 140,000 clones, 75% to 90% seen once. Specimen: peripheral blood. Receptors originate from a woman between 65 and 79 years old with acute or convalescent COVID-19.

V and J are TRBV6-2 or TRBV6-3 and TRBJ2-7; TRBD2 matches 8 bases. The CDR3 covers 15 residues. Per the germline V gene, CDR1 is MNHEY and CDR2 is SVGEGT. The V gene end was trimmed by 2 bases and the J gene end by 1 base; junction bases not matched to a gene: 4. Here the CDR3 reads CASSYPTSESYEQYF. Here the CDR3 DNA reads TGTGCCAGCAGTTACCCGACTAGCGAATCCTACGAGCAGTACTTC.

The chain combines TRBV28 with TRBJ1-1; TRBD1 matches 11 bases. The V gene's germline CDR1 is MDHEN and CDR2 SYDVKM. The J segment lost 10 bases and the V segment lost 5 bases, leaving 9 bases of the junction unmatched. This CDR3 is built from 14 residues. In DNA form, the CDR3 reads TGTGCCAGCAGTCCCCCCGGACAGGGGGCCAGAGCTTTCTTT. This encodes CASSPPGQGARAFF.

The chain couples TRBV11-2 to TRBJ1-2, with TRBD1 matching over 9 bases. This CDR3 is built from 15 residues. The germline CDR1 and CDR2 sequences are SGHAT and FQNNGV. The trim removed 4 bases at V and 8 bases at J, leaving 11 bases unmatched. CDR3 loop: CASSSRGTGLKGYTF. CDR3 sequence (DNA): TGTGCCAGCAGCTCCCGAGGGACAGGGTTAAAAGGCTACACCTTC. Looking up the rest from reference TRBV11-2 and TRBJ1-2 gives the full variable domain: EAGVAQSPRYKIIEKRQSVAFWCNPISGHATLYWYQQILGQGPKLLIQFQNNGVVDDSQLPKDRFSAERLKGVDSTLKIQPAKLEDSAVYLCASSSRGTGLKGYTFGSGTRLTVV.

V gene TRBV28 combines with J gene TRBJ1-2; no clear D gene. Germline CDR1 is MDHEN and CDR2 is SYDVKM. The CDR3 contains 13 residues. The V end lost 7 bases, the J end lost 3 bases, and 12 bases lay between the germline ends. The CDR3 DNA reads TGTGCCAGCACCGCCCCGCGCGACTATGGCTACACCTTC. Its protein product is CASTAPRDYGYTF.

The J gene is TRBJ1-2, the V gene TRBV6-5; TRBD1 aligns across 12 bases. Germline values: CDR1 MNHEY, CDR2 SVGAGI. CDR3 length: 15 residues. V trimming: 5 bases; J trimming: 4 bases; junction bases outside the gene matches: 5. The CDR3 DNA reads TGTGCCAGCAGTAGGGGGACAGGGGGCACCTATGGCTACACCTTC. Amino acids: CASSRGTGGTYGYTF.

The gene calls are TRBV3-1 (or the pseudogene TRBV3-2) and TRBJ1-2, with D hard to call. Germline CDR1 LGHDT, CDR2 YNNKEL (reference sequence). Trimming took 2 bases from V and 7 from J, leaving 11 bases between them. The CDR3 is made up of 13 amino acids. CDR3 loop: CASSQTPPRGYTF. For the CDR3, the DNA is TGTGCCAGCAGCCAAACCCCGCCGCGTGGCTACACCTTC.

The chain recombines TRBV11-2 with TRBJ2-7, with a possible D match to TRBD1 (6 bases). With 7 bases removed from V and 0 bases from J, the gap between germline ends came to 10 bases. Germline V CDR1 and CDR2: SGHAT, FQNNGV. The CDR3 runs 13 residues. The CDR3 loop is CASTRGYSYEQYF. CDR3 nucleotides: TGTGCCAGCACGAGGGGGTACTCCTACGAGCAGTACTTC.

This clone was seen more than once but under ten times. The rearrangement joins TRBV6-5 to TRBJ2-7; unclear D gene. The V and J ends lost 5 bases and 7 bases respectively, with 15 bases between them. This CDR3 has 13 residues. Germline V gene sequence: CDR1 MNHEY, CDR2 SVGAGI. Written as DNA, the CDR3 is TGTGCCAGCAGTCCCATTAGAGATGGTGAGCAGTACTTC. It specifies CASSPIRDGEQYF.

This clone was found a few times. The V and J genes are TRBV6-5 and TRBJ1-3; perhaps TRBD1 as D (5 bases). The V gene's germline CDR1 is MNHEY and CDR2 SVGAGI. V was clipped by 0 bases and J by 0 bases, with 6 bases between them. This CDR3 spans 15 amino acids. This CDR3 is CASSYSGVSGNTIYF. The CDR3 coding sequence is TGTGCCAGCAGTTACTCAGGGGTCTCTGGAAACACCATATATTTT.

V and J are TRBV2 and TRBJ2-7, with D hard to call. CDR3 size: 13 residues. Deletions cut 7 bases from V and 0 bases from J, with 10 bases between. Germline CDR1 is SNHLY and CDR2 is FYNNEI. The CDR3 DNA is TGTGCCAGCAACGCACTTAGCTCCTACGAGCAGTACGTC. Amino acids: CASNALSSYEQYV.

V usage is TRBV4-3 and J usage is TRBJ1-2, with unresolved D. The germline V gene encodes CDR1 LGHNA and CDR2 YSLEER. The V and J ends lost 0 bases and 4 bases respectively, with 12 bases between them. There are 15 residues in the CDR3. As DNA, the CDR3 is TGCGCCAGCAGCCAAGACGCCCGGACTCCCTATGGCTACACCTTC. This encodes CASSQDARTPYGYTF.

The chain combines TRBV5-6 with TRBJ2-4; a weak D match, TRBD2 (6 bases). Germline CDR1 and CDR2: SGHDT and YYEEEE. The V end was cut by 2 bases, the J end by 8 bases, with 17 bases between. The CDR3 spans 15 residues. CDR3 residues: CASSLWTGDWDIQYF. CDR3 nucleotides: TGTGCCAGCAGCTTATGGACGGGGGATTGGGACATTCAGTACTTC.

The V and J genes are TRBV18 and TRBJ1-2; no clear D gene. The CDR3 contains 13 residues. V was cut by 3 bases and J by 0 bases, with 5 bases left in between. Per germline, CDR1 KGHSH and CDR2 LQKENI. CDR3 DNA sequence: TGTGCCAGCTCACCGGGAGCTAACTATGGCTACACCTTC. Protein: CASSPGANYGYTF.

This sequence joins TRBV12-5 and TRBJ1-3; D not resolved. Germline V gene data show CDR1 as LGHNT and CDR2 as FRNRAP. The CDR3 length is 12 residues. V was clipped by 3 bases and J by 4 bases, with 4 bases between them. Here the CDR3 DNA reads TGTGCTAGTGGTTTCGGGGGAAACACCATATATTTT. This translates into CASGFGGNTIYF.

J is TRBJ1-1 and V is TRBV12-3 or TRBV12-4, with 9 positions matching TRBD1. The CDR3 is 13 amino acids. Trimming took 8 bases from V and 1 from J; bases not matched to a gene: 2. The CDR3 sequence: CASWGQGNTEAFF. The CDR3 nucleotides are TGTGCCAGCTGGGGACAGGGGAACACTGAAGCTTTCTTT.

This chain uses TRBV5-1 with TRBJ1-2; the match to TRBD1 covers 7 bases. The germline V gene has CDR1 SGHRS and CDR2 YFSETQ. V shed 4 bases, J shed 0 bases, and the junction held 6 bases outside the gene matches. This CDR3 is 15 amino acids long. CDR3 protein: CASSNPGQTNYGYTF. CDR3 bases: TGCGCCAGCAGCAATCCGGGACAGACTAACTATGGCTACACCTTC.